This T cell receptor beta chain was sequenced for a study of blood T cell repertoires in COVID-19. Germline CDR1 is LNHNV and CDR2 is YYDKDF (reference sequence). There are 15 residues in the CDR3. The V end was cut by 0 bases, the J end by 5 bases, with 14 bases between. Source study methods: Reference gene primer amplification gave estimated nucleated cell counts. Clones were sequenced by immunoSEQ multiplex PCR, and TCRdb holds only the in-frame ones, with some missing. V, J and clone size are those of that table, while D and trimming were read from the DNA. In the table there are about 160,000 clones, around 83% of which are singletons.

The source of this sequence is a woman aged 50 to 60 in a cohort exposed to, infected with or recovered from COVID-19 (not recorded which). The sequenced sample was PBMCs or T cells enriched from blood (not recorded which). The chain has TRBV15 and TRBJ2-7; the D is unclear. As DNA, the CDR3 is TGTGCCACCAGCAGAGAGGCCAGAACAATCGACGAGCAGTACTTC. Translated, it gives CATSREARTIDEQYF. The whole variable domain, remainder taken from reference TRBV15 and TRBJ2-7, is DAMVIQNPRYQVTQFGKPVTLSCSQTLNHNVMYWYQQKSSQAPKLLFHYYDKDFNNEADTPDNFQSRRPNTSFCFLDIRSPGLGDTAMYLCATSREARTIDEQYFGPGTRLTVT.